This T cell receptor beta chain was documented in a study of blood T cell repertoires in COVID-19. Study summary: T cells, B-cell-depleted T cells, or PBMCs supplied cDNA or gDNA.

Repertoires were generated with immunoSEQ multiplex PCR, while TCRdb's copy carries only in-frame clones and drops some. The sample has 300,000 or so clones, around nine tenths seen once. In its sample, this clone was seen a few times. Per germline, CDR1 SGHNT and CDR2 YYREEE (reference sequence). The CDR3 is made up of 14 amino acids. V was pared by 6 bases and J by 3 bases, with 4 bases of the junction left unmatched. Participants spanned ages about 18 to 100 years and resided in 20 to 30 US areas. In assigning cohorts, the study relied on participant-reported clinical history. The chain carries TRBV5-4 and TRBJ2-3, with 10 nucleotides matching TRBD1. Sequencing was carried out using PBMCs or T cells enriched from blood (not recorded which). This TCR derives from a woman between 45 and 60 years old who had been exposed to COVID-19. The CDR3 DNA follows: TGTGCCAGCACCGACAGGGGGCGGACAGATACGCAGTATTTT. This translates into CASTDRGRTDTQYF. Filled out from reference TRBV5-4 and TRBJ2-3, the complete variable domain reads ETGVTQSPTHLIKTRGQQVTLRCSSQSGHNTVSWYQQALGQGPQFIFQYYREEENGRGNFPPRFSGLQFPNYSSELNVNALELDDSALYLCASTDRGRTDTQYFGPGTRLTVL.